This passage covers 21 T cell receptor beta chains from one sample sequenced in a study of cytomegalovirus exposure and HLA in healthy donors. A multiplex PCR was run with 60 Vbeta primers and 13 Jbeta primers. Sequenced by immunoSEQ multiplex PCR; TCRdb stores in-frame clones only, minus some. This table holds approximately 110,000 clones. The sample taken for sequencing was PBMCs. The origin of the receptors is a man in his fifties in good health and CMV-seronegative.

The chain recombines TRBV4-3 with TRBJ1-2; TRBD1 matches 8 bases. After removal of 1 base from V and 4 bases from J, the junction contained 11 bases not matched to a gene. CDR3 size: 17 residues. CDR1 is LGHNA and CDR2 is YSLEER in the germline V gene. CDR3 region: CASSQVPGQESTYGYTF. The CDR3, as DNA: TGCGCCAGCAGCCAAGTCCCGGGACAGGAGTCCACCTATGGCTACACCTTC.

The chain has TRBV10-3 and TRBJ2-1; D is perhaps TRBD1 (5 bases). The CDR3 consists of 14 residues. Trimming cost V 0 bases and J 4 bases, with 7 bases left between them. Germline V gives CDR1 ENHRY, CDR2 SYGVKD. CDR3 protein: CAISESRGYNEQFF. The CDR3 bases are TGTGCCATCAGTGAGTCAAGGGGATACAATGAGCAGTTCTTC.

The rearrangement joins TRBV7-2 to TRBJ2-7, with TRBD1 identical over 8 bases. Germline V gene data show CDR1 as SGHTA and CDR2 as FQGNSA. The V segment lost 5 bases and the J segment 3 bases; nucleotides outside the gene matches: 9. CDR3 length: 15 amino acids. CDR3 residues: CASSVDRAKGYEQYF. As DNA, the CDR3 is TGTGCCAGCAGCGTGGACAGGGCCAAAGGCTACGAGCAGTACTTC.

The rearrangement joins TRBV5-1 to TRBJ1-4; 8 positions match TRBD1. V lost 0 bases, J lost 6 bases, and 4 bases stayed unmatched. The CDR3 length is 15 residues. Germline V gene data show CDR1 as SGHRS and CDR2 as YFSETQ. For the CDR3, the DNA is TGCGCCAGCAGCTTGGGGACAGGGAGGGATGAAAAACTGTTTTTT. This gives the protein CASSLGTGRDEKLFF. The entire variable domain, with the rest obtained from reference TRBV5-1 and TRBJ1-4, is as follows: KAGVTQTPRYLIKTRGQQVTLSCSPISGHRSVSWYQQTPGQGLQFLFEYFSETQRNKGNFPGRFSGRQFSNSRSEMNVSTLELGDSALYLCASSLGTGRDEKLFFGSGTQLSVL.

The chain uses TRBV6-5 and TRBJ2-6; 7 bases fit TRBD2. CDR3 length equals 16 residues. The junction had 1 base not matched to a gene; V was cut back by 2 bases and J by 0 bases. Germline V gene sequence: CDR1 MNHEY, CDR2 SVGAGI. The chain's CDR3 is CASSYGRGSGANVLTF. The CDR3 nucleotides are TGTGCCAGCAGTTACGGGAGGGGCTCTGGGGCCAACGTCCTGACTTTC.

To note about this clone: This CDR3 is also generated by other DNA sequences in the sample. J is TRBJ2-3 and V is TRBV5-1, with 12 bases aligning to TRBD2. Germline CDR1 reads SGHRS; CDR2 reads YFSETQ. The length of the CDR3 is 15 residues. J lost 4 bases, V lost 0 bases, and 0 bases had no gene match. CDR3 DNA sequence: TGCGCCAGCAGCTTGGGACTAGCGGGAGCAGATACGCAGTATTTT. Translating gives CASSLGLAGADTQYF.

V and J are TRBV6-1 and TRBJ2-1; possibly TRBD1 for D (7 bases). Per germline, CDR1 MNHNS and CDR2 SASEGT. This CDR3 is built from 15 residues. V was shortened by 1 base and J by 9 bases, with 16 bases between the two germline ends. The CDR3 here is CASSEVSRGAGEQFF. DNA for the CDR3: TGTGCCAGCAGTGAAGTAAGCAGGGGGGCAGGTGAGCAGTTCTTC.

The rearrangement joins TRBV2 to TRBJ2-1, with 7 positions matching TRBD2. Germline loops: CDR1 SNHLY, CDR2 FYNNEI. The CDR3 is 14 amino acids. Trimming took 8 bases from V and 4 from J; bases not matched to a gene: 8. CDR3 protein: CASLFAGVYNEQFF. The CDR3 nucleotides read TGTGCCAGCTTGTTCGCGGGAGTGTACAATGAGCAGTTCTTC.

The J gene is TRBJ2-2, the V gene TRBV18; 8 nucleotides match TRBD2. CDR1 and CDR2 (germline): KGHSH, LQKENI. With 0 bases clipped from V and 5 bases from J, the junction kept 5 bases outside the gene matches. This CDR3 comprises 16 residues. The CDR3: CASSPPKVAGTGELFF. Written as DNA, the CDR3 is TGTGCCAGCTCACCACCGAAGGTAGCGGGGACCGGGGAGCTGTTTTTT.

V gene TRBV5-1 combines with J gene TRBJ1-1; 9 bases line up with TRBD1. Germline V gene lookup returns CDR1 SGHRS and CDR2 YFSETQ. V was clipped by 0 bases and J by 3 bases; unmatched bases: 3. This CDR3 has 15 amino acids. The CDR3, as DNA: TGCGCCAGCAGCTTGGAAGGACAGGGGTACACTGAAGCTTTCTTT. As protein: CASSLEGQGYTEAFF. The whole variable domain, remainder taken from reference TRBV5-1 and TRBJ1-1, is KAGVTQTPRYLIKTRGQQVTLSCSPISGHRSVSWYQQTPGQGLQFLFEYFSETQRNKGNFPGRFSGRQFSNSRSEMNVSTLELGDSALYLCASSLEGQGYTEAFFGQGTRLTVV.

This chain links TRBV18 with TRBJ2-7, with 7 bases that match TRBD1. The V gene's germline CDR1 is KGHSH and CDR2 LQKENI. This CDR3 spans 15 amino acids. Trimming removed 3 bases from V and 1 base from J; junction bases left unmatched: 6. In DNA form, the CDR3 reads TGTGCCAGCTCACCTCCCGGGACAGCTTCCTACGAGCAGTACTTC. Encoded protein: CASSPPGTASYEQYF.

This chain connects TRBV7-8 to TRBJ1-1, with D possibly matching TRBD1 (5 bases). Germline-derived CDR1 and CDR2 are SGHVS and FQNEAQ. The CDR3 spans 14 residues. V lost 1 base to trimming and J lost 4 bases, with 10 bases between them. Written as DNA, the CDR3 is TGTGCCAGCAGCTTAGGGGGCGGCGGCACTGAAGCTTTCTTT. This codes for CASSLGGGGTEAFF.

V usage is TRBV25-1 and J usage is TRBJ1-2; 7 positions agree with TRBD1. The CDR3 spans 16 residues. Germline V gene data show CDR1 as MGHDK and CDR2 as SYGVNS. After removal of 2 bases from V and 2 bases from J, the junction contained 8 bases not matched to a gene. CDR3 DNA sequence: TGTGCCAGCAGTGAAGACCCCTTGGGACAGAACTATGGCTACACCTTC. It specifies CASSEDPLGQNYGYTF.

V gene TRBV11-2 combines with J gene TRBJ1-2, with D perhaps TRBD1 (6 bases). Germline CDR1 and CDR2: SGHAT and FQNNGV. The CDR3 loop spans 16 amino acids. The V gene lost 5 bases and the J gene lost 6 bases, with 22 bases spanning the gap. This CDR3 reads CASSPVGGGSSNGYTF. CDR3 in DNA: TGTGCCAGCAGCCCCGTAGGGGGGGGCAGCTCGAATGGCTACACCTTC.

This chain links TRBV7-6 with TRBJ2-7, with D possibly being TRBD2 (5 bases). V dropped 3 bases and J dropped 2 bases, with 14 bases sitting between them. The CDR3 length is 15 residues. Germline loops: CDR1 SGHVS, CDR2 FNYEAQ. CDR3 DNA sequence: TGTGCCAGCAGCTTTGCTGGGAGCACGGCCTACGAGCAGTACTTC. Translating gives CASSFAGSTAYEQYF.

The chain links TRBV29-1 to TRBJ2-5; 7 bases agree with TRBD2. Germline values: CDR1 SQVTM, CDR2 ANQGSEA. The CDR3 contains 14 residues. V lost 7 bases to trimming and J lost 4 bases; unmatched junction nucleotides: 12. In DNA form, the CDR3 reads TGCAGCGCCAATTTGGGAGGGAATGCAGAGACCCAGTACTTC. Translated, it gives CSANLGGNAETQYF.

The rearrangement uses TRBV9 and TRBJ2-1, with 16 positions matching TRBD2. The CDR3 has 17 amino acids. Per the germline V gene, CDR1 is SGDLS and CDR2 is YYNGEE. J was trimmed by 7 bases and V by 4 bases; bases with no gene match: 8. The CDR3 region has the DNA TGTGCCAGCAGCCCAGGGACTAGCGGGGGGGCTGGGAATGAGCAGTTCTTC. This gives the protein CASSPGTSGGAGNEQFF.

CDR3: CASSQLRVDYEQYF. The CDR3 DNA follows: TGCGCCAGCAGCCAACTCAGGGTGGACTACGAGCAGTACTTC. The chain couples TRBV4-1 to TRBJ2-7; weak D call: TRBD1 (5 bases). V shed 2 bases and J shed 3 bases, with 11 bases lying between them. Germline V gives CDR1 MGHRA, CDR2 YSYEKL. The CDR3 runs 14 residues.

The chain is built from TRBV7-3 and TRBJ2-2; D might be TRBD2 (6 bases). Trimming removed 5 bases at V and 4 bases at J, with 17 bases between. The length of the CDR3 is 16 residues. Germline CDR1 SGHTA, CDR2 FQGTGA. The CDR3 bases are TGTGCCAGCAGCCGCCCCCGGGAGAAGGGCACCGGGGAGCTGTTTTTT. Translated: CASSRPREKGTGELFF.

V and J are TRBV14 and TRBJ1-4; D is unclear. Trimming removed 1 base from V and 15 bases from J, with 9 bases in between. The CDR3 has 11 residues. Germline V gene lookup returns CDR1 SGHDN and CDR2 FVKESK. CDR3: CASSQAHQVFF. DNA for the CDR3: TGTGCCAGCAGCCAAGCTCATCAGGTGTTTTTT. The whole variable domain, filled in from reference TRBV14 and TRBJ1-4, reads EAGVTQFPSHSVIEKGQTVTLRCDPISGHDNLYWYRRVMGKEIKFLLHFVKESKQDESGMPNNRFLAERTGGTYSTLKVQPAELEDSGVYFCASSQAHQVFFGSGTQLSVL.

The rearrangement uses TRBV18 and TRBJ2-4, with 7 bases identical to TRBD2. The CDR3 totals 16 residues. CDR1 KGHSH and CDR2 LQKENI come from the germline V gene. V shed 3 bases and J 0 bases; nucleotides not matched to a gene: 5. DNA for the CDR3: TGTGCCAGCTCACCCCTGGGACTACCAGCCAAAAACATTCAGTACTTC. It specifies CASSPLGLPAKNIQYF.